Presented here are 20 T cell receptor beta chains from one specimen sequenced in a study of T cell changes during pregnancy in multiple sclerosis. The method was immunoSEQ multiplex PCR; TCRdb's version includes in-frame clones alone and lacks a portion of them. Of around 80,000 clones in the sample, around 94% were seen once. Here the sequenced sample was peripheral blood, taken in the second trimester of pregnancy. All receptors come from a female donor in good health, enrolled as a control in a pregnancy study.

The chain carries TRBV6-5 and TRBJ1-6; D is ambiguous. CDR3 length: 15 amino acids. The V end lost 0 bases, the J end lost 14 bases, and 17 bases lay between the germline ends. Germline V lookup: CDR1 MNHEY, CDR2 SVGAGI. In DNA form, the CDR3 reads TGTGCCAGCAGTTACTCCCATCCGGAACGGGGAGCCCTCCACTTT. Translated: CASSYSHPERGALHF.

The V and J genes are TRBV6-6 and TRBJ2-7; the D gene is possibly TRBD2 (5 bases). V was cut by 4 bases and J by 0 bases, with 13 bases left in between. This CDR3 has 15 residues. Germline CDR1 reads MNHNY; CDR2 reads SVGAGI (reference sequence). CDR3 sequence: CASSSRAPFSYEQYF. The CDR3 DNA sequence: TGTGCCAGCAGTTCGAGGGCGCCCTTCTCCTACGAGCAGTACTTC.

This clone has only one observation. J is TRBJ2-5 and V is TRBV4-2, with a possible D match to TRBD2 (6 bases). This CDR3 has 18 amino acids. V was cut by 1 base and J by 2 bases, with 20 bases left in between. Germline V gene data show CDR1 as LGHNA and CDR2 as YNFKEQ. CDR3 residues: CASSQGVVVGGAQETQYF. CDR3 nucleotide sequence: TGTGCCAGCAGCCAAGGCGTCGTCGTTGGCGGGGCTCAAGAGACCCAGTACTTC.

This CDR3 reads CSVGRGETQYF. As DNA, the CDR3 is TGCAGCGTTGGTCGAGGAGAGACCCAGTACTTC. This chain links TRBV29-1 with TRBJ2-5; D is unclear. The length of the CDR3 is 11 residues. Germline V gene sequence: CDR1 SQVTM, CDR2 ANQGSEA. V was pared by 4 bases and J by 4 bases, with 7 bases between.

The chain combines TRBV4-2 with TRBJ2-1, with no clear D. In germline, CDR1 is LGHNA, CDR2 YNFKEQ. V was trimmed by 1 base and J by 4 bases, leaving 5 bases between them. CDR3 size: 13 residues. The CDR3 nucleotides read TGTGCCAGCAGCCAAGGGCAGTACAATGAGCAGTTCTTC. It translates to CASSQGQYNEQFF.

The gene calls are TRBV6-5 and TRBJ1-1; TRBD1 matches 7 bases. CDR1 and CDR2 from the germline V gene are MNHEY and SVGAGI. V lost 0 bases to trimming and J lost 4 bases; unmatched junction nucleotides: 5. This CDR3 has 15 amino acids. CDR3 sequence reads: CASSYSGAGGTEAFF. The CDR3 DNA follows: TGTGCCAGCAGTTACTCGGGGGCAGGGGGCACTGAAGCTTTCTTT.

The chain employs TRBV5-1 and TRBJ2-5; 8 bases align to TRBD1. This CDR3 has 14 amino acids. Germline V CDR1 and CDR2: SGHRS, YFSETQ. V shed 4 bases and J 5 bases; nucleotides not matched to a gene: 7. CDR3 bases: TGCGCCAGCAGCGTTACAGGGGACAGGGAGACCCAGTACTTC. Its protein is CASSVTGDRETQYF.

This chain connects TRBV6-5 to TRBJ1-4; TRBD1 matches at 10 bases. CDR1 and CDR2 (germline): MNHEY, SVGAGI. J was trimmed by 10 bases and V by 7 bases; bases with no gene match: 12. The CDR3 spans 15 residues. CDR3 in amino acids: CASTPLGDRGRKLFF. For the CDR3, the DNA is TGTGCCAGCACCCCGCTGGGGGACAGGGGTCGAAAACTGTTTTTT.

The gene calls are TRBV4-2 and TRBJ2-6, with 12 bases lining up with TRBD2. Trimming took 4 bases from V and 3 from J; bases not matched to a gene: 10. Per germline, CDR1 LGHNA and CDR2 YNFKEQ. The CDR3 has 19 amino acids. In DNA, the CDR3 is TGTGCCAGCAGCCGGGACAGACTAGCGGGAGTGTATGGGGCCAACGTCCTGACTTTC. The encoded protein is CASSRDRLAGVYGANVLTF.

The chain couples TRBV7-8 to TRBJ2-1; D might be TRBD2 (5 bases). This CDR3 has 15 residues. Germline-derived CDR1 and CDR2 are SGHVS and FQNEAQ. The V end was cut by 1 base, the J end by 2 bases, with 9 bases between. The CDR3 nucleotides read TGTGCCAGCAGCTTAGACGGGATTGCCTACAATGAGCAGTTCTTC. Translation: CASSLDGIAYNEQFF.

The CDR3 here is CASSPPRGGNTEAFF. CDR3 bases: TGTGCCAGCAGTCCTCCTCGGGGGGGGAACACTGAAGCTTTCTTT. The rearrangement links TRBV28 to TRBJ1-1; D perhaps matches TRBD1 (5 bases). Trimming stripped 5 bases from V and 1 base from J, with 14 bases between. This CDR3 spans 15 amino acids. The germline gives CDR1 MDHEN, CDR2 SYDVKM.

This clone turned up a few times. The chain recombines TRBV28 with TRBJ1-5; the D gene is possibly TRBD1 (5 bases). Germline V CDR1 and CDR2: MDHEN, SYDVKM. CDR3 length: 14 residues. Trimming took off 3 bases at V and 1 base at J, with 7 bases between the two ends. CDR3: CASSFRQSNQPQHF. The CDR3 nucleotides are TGTGCCAGCAGTTTCCGACAGAGCAATCAGCCCCAGCATTTT.

The chain has TRBV6-6 and TRBJ1-2; no firm D call. Germline V lookup: CDR1 MNHNY, CDR2 SVGAGI (reference sequence). The CDR3 loop spans 14 amino acids. The CDR3, as DNA: TGTGCGGTGGGCAACGTAAAAGCTAACTATGGCTACACCTTC. It yields the protein CAVGNVKANYGYTF.

As DNA, the CDR3 is TGCGCCAGCAGCCAAGATTGGCCTGCAACTAATGAAAAACTGTTTTTT. Its translation: CASSQDWPATNEKLFF. This chain connects TRBV4-1 to TRBJ1-4; unclear D gene. The CDR3 loop spans 16 amino acids. Deletions cut 0 bases from V and 0 bases from J, with 8 bases between. Germline CDR1 reads MGHRA; CDR2 reads YSYEKL.

The V gene is TRBV23-1, the J gene TRBJ2-2; D might be TRBD2 (7 bases). TRBV23-1 belongs to the ORF category, with a function that is uncertain. V was clipped by 0 bases and J by 7 bases, with 15 bases between them. This CDR3 region has 16 residues. This CDR3 is CASSQSGGADDGELFF. CDR3 coding DNA: TGCGCCAGCAGTCAATCGGGGGGGGCGGACGACGGGGAGCTGTTTTTT.

This clone was counted a few times. This chain connects TRBV9 to TRBJ2-5, with TRBD1 identical over 7 bases. The length of the CDR3 is 16 residues. Germline V gene sequence: CDR1 SGDLS, CDR2 YYNGEE. The ends lost 0 bases at V and 5 bases at J; junction bases unmatched: 10. This CDR3 reads CASSVADRESWETQYF. CDR3 coding DNA: TGTGCCAGCAGCGTAGCCGACAGGGAATCTTGGGAGACCCAGTACTTC. The full variable domain, with the rest looked up from reference TRBV9 and TRBJ2-5, is DSGVTQTPKHLITATGQRVTLRCSPRSGDLSVYWYQQSLDQGLQFLIQYYNGEERAKGNILERFSAQQFPDLHSELNLSSLELGDSALYFCASSVADRESWETQYFGPGTRLLVL.

Notes on this clone: Other DNA sequences in this sample translate to the same CDR3. The chain joins TRBV29-1 to TRBJ2-1; D is ambiguous. Trimming removed 6 bases from V and 6 bases from J, with 6 bases in between. The length of the CDR3 is 10 residues. Germline-derived CDR1 and CDR2 are SQVTM and ANQGSEA. DNA for the CDR3: TGCAGCGTCCTTAGCAATGAGCAGTTCTTC. Amino acid sequence: CSVLSNEQFF.

V usage is TRBV6-5 and J usage is TRBJ2-7; 9 bases line up with TRBD2. V trimming: 5 bases; J trimming: 0 bases; junction bases outside the gene matches: 5. Germline assignment: CDR1 MNHEY and CDR2 SVGAGI. CDR3 length equals 15 residues. CDR3 in amino acids: CASSSLSGSSYEQYF. CDR3 DNA sequence: TGTGCCAGCAGTAGTCTTAGCGGGAGCTCCTACGAGCAGTACTTC.

V is TRBV27 and J is TRBJ2-5, with 7 bases fitting TRBD2. Losses at the gene ends were 5 bases for V and 3 bases for J; bases not matched to a gene: 6. CDR1 is MNHEY, CDR2 SMNVEV, per germline (reference sequence). The CDR3 consists of 14 residues. The CDR3 is CASSAGTNKETQYF. The DNA for the CDR3 is TGTGCCAGCAGTGCTGGGACTAACAAAGAGACCCAGTACTTC.

This clone came up once. J is TRBJ2-5 and V is TRBV6-5; 9 bases align to TRBD2. The CDR3 extends over 15 amino acids. The V gene end was trimmed by 2 bases and the J gene end by 4 bases; junction bases not matched to a gene: 5. Germline CDR1 MNHEY, CDR2 SVGAGI. In DNA, the CDR3 is TGTGCCAGCAGTTACGAGTCTAGCGGGACAGAGACCCAGTACTTC. It translates to CASSYESSGTETQYF.